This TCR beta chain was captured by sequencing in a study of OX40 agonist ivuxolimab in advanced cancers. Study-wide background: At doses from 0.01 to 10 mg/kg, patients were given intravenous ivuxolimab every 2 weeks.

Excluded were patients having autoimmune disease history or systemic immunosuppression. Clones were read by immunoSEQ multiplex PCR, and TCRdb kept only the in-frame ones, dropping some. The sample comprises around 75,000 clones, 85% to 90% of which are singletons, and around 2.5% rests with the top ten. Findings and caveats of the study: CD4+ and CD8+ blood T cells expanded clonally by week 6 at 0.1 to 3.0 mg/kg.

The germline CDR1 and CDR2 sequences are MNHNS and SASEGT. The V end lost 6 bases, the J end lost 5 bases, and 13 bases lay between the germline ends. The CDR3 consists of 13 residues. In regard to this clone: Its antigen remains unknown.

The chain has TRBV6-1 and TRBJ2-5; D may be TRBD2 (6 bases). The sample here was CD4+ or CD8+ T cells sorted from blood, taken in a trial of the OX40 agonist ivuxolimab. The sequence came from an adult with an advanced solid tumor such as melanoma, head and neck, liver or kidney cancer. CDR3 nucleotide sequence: TGTGCCAGCAGCGGGAGTTGGCGGGAGACCCAGTACTTC. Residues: CASSGSWRETQYF.